These 3 T cell receptor beta chains originate from one sample sequenced in a study of T cell repertoires in cytomegalovirus infection. TCRdb reprocessed the reads with MiXCR, giving one entry per CDR3 protein. Of some 900,000 distinct CDR3 sequences detected, about 33% appear once; the ten largest clones hold roughly 12%. Their antigens remain unidentified. This material consisted of cultured CD8+ T cells from PBMCs, taken from culture after CMV antigen stimulation. The receptor set was obtained from a human donor in good health (CMV status not recorded). Some clones in this sample may be carry-over from other donors' samples.

V gene TRBV7-3 combines with J gene TRBJ2-1; a possible D gene is TRBD2 (6 bases). Germline loops: CDR1 SGHTA, CDR2 FQGTGA. Deletions cut 5 bases from V and 10 bases from J, with 21 bases between. The CDR3 totals 15 residues. CDR3 loop: CASSAPGESFGEQFF. The CDR3, as DNA: TGTGCCAGCAGCGCGCCGGGAGAGTCGTTCGGAGAGCAGTTCTTC.

The chain uses TRBV3-1 and TRBJ2-7; possibly TRBD1 or TRBD2 for D (5 bases each). CDR3 length: 12 amino acids. Germline V CDR1 and CDR2: LGHDT, YNNKEL (reference sequence). V was clipped by 4 bases and J by 7 bases, with 11 bases between them. The CDR3 region has the DNA TGTGCCAGCAGCCTGGGACCGAAGGAGCAGTACGTC. This gives the protein CASSLGPKEQYV.

V and J are TRBV6-1 and TRBJ1-6; D is possibly TRBD1 (5 bases). The CDR3 has 15 amino acids. V was shortened by 2 bases and J by 8 bases, with 13 bases between the two germline ends. Germline V gives CDR1 MNHNS, CDR2 SASEGT. The CDR3 sequence is CASSELGAWDSPLHF. CDR3 nucleotides: TGTGCCAGCAGTGAACTAGGGGCTTGGGATTCACCCCTCCACTTT.